This record concerns one TCR beta chain sequence. Trimming removed 0 bases from V and 0 bases from J, with 6 bases in between. The germline V gene encodes CDR1 MGHRA and CDR2 YSYEKL. The CDR3 is made up of 16 amino acids. This sample was taken from a study of T-cell memory formation after mild COVID-19. TCRdb reprocessed the 5' RACE reads with MiXCR, giving one entry per CDR3 protein. Of some 440,000 distinct CDR3 sequences listed, roughly 25% are singletons. The sequence was obtained from an adult woman who had mild COVID-19 (a few samples of this study predate the infection). Cell type and time point are not known. Source material: PBMCs or a T cell subset sorted from them (not recorded which). V and J are TRBV4-1 and TRBJ2-6; maybe TRBD1 (5 bases). The CDR3 DNA follows: TGCGCCAGCAGCCAAGATCAGGGCTCTGGGGCCAACGTCCTGACTTTC. The encoded protein is CASSQDQGSGANVLTF.